The source of this T cell receptor (beta chain) is a study of radiotherapy plus CTLA-4 blockade in lung cancer listed by TCRdb under 2018. With respect to the entire study: Objective responses were observed in approximately 18% of enrolled patients, and disease control was achieved in approximately 30%.

The library was generated by the immunoSEQ multiplex PCR assay. TCRdb mirrors the immuneACCESS table, restricted to in-frame sequences. Some clones are absent from its copies; in checked studies, under half trace to an unresolved V gene, and the reason for the others is unknown. This sample is represented by roughly 98,000 clones; around four fifths of them were singletons. In total, the top ten clones hold about 3.5% of the sample. In this study, focal radiation therapy paired with CTLA-4 blockade (ipilimumab) was tested in patients who had chemo-refractory metastatic non-small-cell lung cancer. For CDR1 and CDR2, the germline V gene lists MGHRA and YSYEKL. The CDR3 sequence holds 17 residues, the cysteine and phenylalanine included. Kept here is only the CDR3 DNA, which spans 51 bases and is read in frame from base 1. V is shortened by 0 bases, J by 4 bases, and the region joining them spans 18 bases.

Remarks on this clone: What this receptor recognizes is not known. Base qualities are not at hand, and no much larger clone is one base apart.

Overall study outcomes, separate from this receptor: The strongest predictors of response, as reported, were early dynamic changes in blood T cell clones along with a rise in serum interferon-beta after radiation. After treatment with radiotherapy and ipilimumab, TCR clones that came from tumors expanded in the peripheral blood.

The origin of this receptor is a human donor with non-small cell lung cancer who had a partial response to radiotherapy plus ipilimumab. The chain links TRBV4-1 with TRBJ2-5, with TRBD2 as a weak D call on 6 bases. The sample consisted of peripheral blood, taken from a patient treated with radiotherapy plus ipilimumab. The nucleotides are TGCGCCAGCAGCCAAGAATATAGCGGTTTAGGTTCAGAGACCCAGTACTTC. This sequence encodes CASSQEYSGLGSETQYF.